This T cell receptor beta chain was profiled in a study of shared clonotypes between healthy human individuals. Whole-study results and caveats: The small donor group covered limited genetic and exposure diversity. Generation probability values for non-shared clonotypes were lower than those for clonotypes shared by all four donors. Larger estimated richness was generally seen in naive subsets than in memory subsets.

The protocol was immunoSEQ multiplex PCR, while the TCRdb copy is restricted to in-frame clones and leaves out a portion. The repertoire includes about 2 million clones, roughly 95% of them detected once, and less than 1.5% sits in the top ten. A note on this clone: The target antigen is unknown.

This CDR3 has 17 amino acids. CDR1 and CDR2 from the germline V gene are SGHVS and FQNEAQ. After removal of 5 bases from V and 3 bases from J, the junction contained 11 bases not matched to a gene. Naive CD8 cells were CD45RO-negative, positively selected for CCR7, excluding terminally differentiated effector memory CD45RA+ cells. Input material: naive CD8+ T cells sorted from blood. The V gene is TRBV7-8, the J gene TRBJ1-5, with 9 bases lining up with TRBD1. This TCR was recovered from a man between 18 and 35 years old in good health. The chain's CDR3 is CASSTAPGTGLNQPQHF. The CDR3 nucleotides read TGTGCCAGCAGCACAGCACCGGGGACAGGGCTCAATCAGCCCCAGCATTTT.